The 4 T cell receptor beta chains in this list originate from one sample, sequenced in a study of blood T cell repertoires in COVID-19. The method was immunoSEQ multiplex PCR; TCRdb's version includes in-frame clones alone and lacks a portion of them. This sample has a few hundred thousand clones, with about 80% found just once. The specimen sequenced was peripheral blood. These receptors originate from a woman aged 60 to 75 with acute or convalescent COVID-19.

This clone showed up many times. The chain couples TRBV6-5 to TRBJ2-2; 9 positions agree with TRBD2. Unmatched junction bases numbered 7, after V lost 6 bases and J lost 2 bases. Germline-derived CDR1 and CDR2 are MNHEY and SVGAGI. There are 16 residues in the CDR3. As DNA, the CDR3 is TGTGCCAGCAGATACGGGACTAGCCTAAACACCGGGGAGCTGTTTTTT. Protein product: CASRYGTSLNTGELFF.

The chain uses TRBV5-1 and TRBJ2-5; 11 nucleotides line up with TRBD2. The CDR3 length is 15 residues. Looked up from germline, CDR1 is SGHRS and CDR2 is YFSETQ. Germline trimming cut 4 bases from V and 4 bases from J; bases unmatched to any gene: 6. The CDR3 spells CASSPLAGAPETQYF. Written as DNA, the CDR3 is TGCGCCAGCAGCCCACTAGCGGGGGCCCCAGAGACCCAGTACTTC.

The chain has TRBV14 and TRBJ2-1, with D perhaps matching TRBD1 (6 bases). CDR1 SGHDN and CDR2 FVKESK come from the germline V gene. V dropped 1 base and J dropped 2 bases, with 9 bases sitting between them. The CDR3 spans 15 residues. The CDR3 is CASSQGTGTYNEQFF. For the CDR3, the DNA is TGTGCCAGCAGCCAAGGCACAGGGACCTACAATGAGCAGTTCTTC.

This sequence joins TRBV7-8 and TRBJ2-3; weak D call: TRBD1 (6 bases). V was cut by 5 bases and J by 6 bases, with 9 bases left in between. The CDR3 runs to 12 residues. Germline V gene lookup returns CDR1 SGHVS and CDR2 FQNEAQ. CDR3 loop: CASSPGQDTQYF. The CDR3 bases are TGTGCCAGCAGCCCTGGACAGGATACGCAGTATTTT.